This T cell receptor (beta chain) was sequenced in a study of blood T cell repertoires in COVID-19. On the study more broadly: Researchers got acute and convalescent COVID-19 samples from the United States, Italy and Spain. PBMCs, B-cell-depleted T cells, or T cells were the source of the cDNA or gDNA that made up the material.

V lost 3 bases and J lost 8; bases outside the gene matches: 4. The CDR3 contains 15 residues. Germline loops: CDR1 SGHTA, CDR2 FQGNSA. This clone has only a few counts. Methods used by the authors: Nucleated cell number was recorded as an estimate derived from reference gene primer amplification. Only in-frame clones appear in the TCRdb table, and some are missing; sequencing was by immunoSEQ multiplex PCR. The DNA was the basis for D and trimming; V, J and clone size are from that table. The table records about 120,000 clones, roughly 80% of them present only once. This sequence joins TRBV7-2 and TRBJ2-1; the match to TRBD2 covers 13 bases. Input material: peripheral blood. This TCR came from a human donor in a cohort sampled during active COVID-19. As DNA, the CDR3 is TGTGCCAGCAGCTTTCGGACTAGCGGGAGCGATGAGCAGTTCTTC. Translating it yields CASSFRTSGSDEQFF.